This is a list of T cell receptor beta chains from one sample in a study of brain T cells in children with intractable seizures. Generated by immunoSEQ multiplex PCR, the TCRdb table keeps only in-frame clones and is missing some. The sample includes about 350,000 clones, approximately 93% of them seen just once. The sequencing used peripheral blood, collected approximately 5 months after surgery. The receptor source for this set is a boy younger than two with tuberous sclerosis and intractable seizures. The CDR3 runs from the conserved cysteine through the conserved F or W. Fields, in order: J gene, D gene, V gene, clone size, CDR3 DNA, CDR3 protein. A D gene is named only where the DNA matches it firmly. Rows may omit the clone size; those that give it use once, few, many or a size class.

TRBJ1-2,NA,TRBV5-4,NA,TGTGCCAGCAGCTTCGGGGACCACTATGGCTACACCTTC,CASSFGDHYGYTF
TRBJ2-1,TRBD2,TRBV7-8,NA,TGTGCCAGCACCCTAGGCGGGGGGGCCTACAATGAGCAGTTCTTC,CASTLGGGAYNEQFF
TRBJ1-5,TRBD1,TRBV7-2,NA,TGTGCCAGCAGCCCGGACAGGGGGATGCATCAGCCCCAGCATTTT,CASSPDRGMHQPQHF
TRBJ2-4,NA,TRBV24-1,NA,TGTGCCACCAGTGTCCCCCGGGGGCTAGCCAAAAACATTCAGTACTTC,CATSVPRGLAKNIQYF
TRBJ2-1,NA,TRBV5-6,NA,TGTGCCAGCAGCTTTAGACACATCAATGAGCAGTTCTTC,CASSFRHINEQFF
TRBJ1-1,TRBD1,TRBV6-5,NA,TGTGCCAGCACCGACAGGGGAAACACTGAAGCTTTCTTT,CASTDRGNTEAFF
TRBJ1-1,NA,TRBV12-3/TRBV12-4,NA,TGTGCCAGCAGTTTAGGCATGAACACTGAAGCTTTCTTT,CASSLGMNTEAFF
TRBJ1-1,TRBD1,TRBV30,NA,TGTGCCTGGAGTCACTACTTGACAGGGGACACTGAAGCTTTCTTT,CAWSHYLTGDTEAFF
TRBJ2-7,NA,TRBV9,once,TGTGCCAGCAGCGTAGGGTTGTCCTACGAGCAGTACTTC,CASSVGLSYEQYF
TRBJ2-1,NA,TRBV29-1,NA,TGCAGCGTTCGAGGGGACCGTACAAGCTCCTACAATGAGCAGTTCTTC,CSVRGDRTSSYNEQFF
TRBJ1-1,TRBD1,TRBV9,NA,TGTGCCAGCAGCGGTGGACAGGGGGGCCACACTGAAGCTTTCTTT,CASSGGQGGHTEAFF
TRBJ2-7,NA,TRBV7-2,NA,TGTGCCAGCAGCTTAGTCCACAGTTTCCACGAGCAGTACTTC,CASSLVHSFHEQYF
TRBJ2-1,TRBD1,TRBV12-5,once,TGTGCTAGTGGGGCCGGGACAGGGTACTACAATGAGCAGTTCTTC,CASGAGTGYYNEQFF
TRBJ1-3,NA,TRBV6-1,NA,TGTGCCAGCAGTGAAGGGGGCTCTGGAAACACCATATATTTT,CASSEGGSGNTIYF
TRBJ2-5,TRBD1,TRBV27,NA,TGTGCCAGCAGCCCTAAACGGACAGGGGCGGGAGAGACCCAGTACTTC,CASSPKRTGAGETQYF
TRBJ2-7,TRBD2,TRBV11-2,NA,TGTGCCAGCAGCTTAGGTCTAGCGGGGGGGCCCTACGAGCAGTACTTC,CASSLGLAGGPYEQYF
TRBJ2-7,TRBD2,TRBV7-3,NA,TGTGCCAGCAGCTTACTAGCGGGAGGCGAGCAGTACTTC,CASSLLAGGEQYF
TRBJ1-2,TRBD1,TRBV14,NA,TGTGCCAGCAGCCATTCCGGGACAGTTAACTATGGCTACACCTTC,CASSHSGTVNYGYTF
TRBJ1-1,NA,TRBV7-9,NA,TGTGCCAGCAGCCAGGTAACTGAAGCTTTCTTT,CASSQVTEAFF
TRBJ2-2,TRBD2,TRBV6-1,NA,TGTGCCAGCAGTGAAGCTGCGGGAGGGCCCGGGGAGCTGTTTTTT,CASSEAAGGPGELFF
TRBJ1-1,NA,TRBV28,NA,TGTGCCAGCAAGGGGGTTTTTATTGAAGCTTTCTTT,CASKGVFIEAFF
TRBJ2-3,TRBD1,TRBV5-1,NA,TGCGCCAGCAGTTTTGGGACAGGGAGAGGAACAGATACGCAGTATTTT,CASSFGTGRGTDTQYF